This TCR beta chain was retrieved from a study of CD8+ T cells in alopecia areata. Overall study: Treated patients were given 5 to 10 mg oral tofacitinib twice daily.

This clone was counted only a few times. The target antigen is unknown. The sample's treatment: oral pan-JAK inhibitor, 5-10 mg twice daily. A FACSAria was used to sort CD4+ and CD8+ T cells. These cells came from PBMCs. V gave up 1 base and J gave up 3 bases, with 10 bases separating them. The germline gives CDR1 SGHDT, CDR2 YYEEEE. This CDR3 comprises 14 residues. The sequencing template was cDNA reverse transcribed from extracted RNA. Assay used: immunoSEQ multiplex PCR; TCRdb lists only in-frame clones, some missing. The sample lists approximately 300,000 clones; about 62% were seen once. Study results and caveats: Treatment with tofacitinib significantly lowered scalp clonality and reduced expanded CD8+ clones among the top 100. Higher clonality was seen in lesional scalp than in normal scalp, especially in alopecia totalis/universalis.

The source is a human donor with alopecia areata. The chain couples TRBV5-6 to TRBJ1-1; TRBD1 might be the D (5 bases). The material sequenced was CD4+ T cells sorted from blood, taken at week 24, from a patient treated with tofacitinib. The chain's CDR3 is CASSLRDGDTEAFF. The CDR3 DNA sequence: TGTGCCAGCAGCTTGAGGGACGGAGACACTGAAGCTTTCTTT.